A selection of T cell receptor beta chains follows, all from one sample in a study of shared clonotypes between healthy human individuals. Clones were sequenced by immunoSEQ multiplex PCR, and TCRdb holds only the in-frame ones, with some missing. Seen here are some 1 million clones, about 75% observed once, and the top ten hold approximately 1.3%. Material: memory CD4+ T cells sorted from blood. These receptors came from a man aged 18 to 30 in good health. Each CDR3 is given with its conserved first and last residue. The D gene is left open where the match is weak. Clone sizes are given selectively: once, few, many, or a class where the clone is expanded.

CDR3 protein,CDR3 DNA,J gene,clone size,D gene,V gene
CASSLGGRGRLNTQYF,TGTGCCAGCAGCTTAGGTGGGAGGGGGCGGCTTAATACGCAGTATTTT,TRBJ2-3,.,.,TRBV7-2
CASSLTIGVEDEQYF,TGTGCCAGCAGCTTAACTATCGGGGTAGAGGACGAGCAGTACTTC,TRBJ2-7,.,.,TRBV13
CASSTQSAGTEAFF,TGTGCCAGCAGTACTCAATCCGCCGGCACTGAAGCTTTCTTT,TRBJ1-1,once,.,TRBV28
CASRIAGGLTSYEQYF,TGCGCCAGCAGAATAGCGGGGGGGCTAACCTCCTACGAGCAGTACTTC,TRBJ2-7,.,TRBD2,TRBV5-1
CASSESWGTGELFF,TGTGCCAGCAGTGAAAGTTGGGGCACCGGGGAGCTGTTTTTT,TRBJ2-2,.,.,TRBV6-1
CASGSWGPSYNEQFF,TGCGCCAGCGGCTCTTGGGGTCCTTCCTACAATGAGCAGTTCTTC,TRBJ2-1,.,.,TRBV5-1
CASSGGKGFYKNTEAFF,TGTGCCAGCAGTGGTGGGAAGGGGTTCTACAAGAACACTGAAGCTTTCTTT,TRBJ1-1,.,.,TRBV2
CASSINSNYGYTF,TGTGCCAGTAGTATTAACTCTAACTATGGCTACACCTTC,TRBJ1-2,.,.,TRBV19
CASSPLPNYEQYF,TGTGCCAGCTCACCCCTTCCCAACTACGAGCAGTACTTC,TRBJ2-7,.,.,TRBV18
CASAGFTEAFF,TGTGCTTCGGCAGGGTTCACTGAAGCTTTCTTT,TRBJ1-1,.,.,TRBV27
CASTVGTGGSTGELFF,TGTGCCAGCACCGTAGGGACGGGGGGAAGTACCGGGGAGCTGTTTTTT,TRBJ2-2,.,TRBD2,TRBV2
CASSLYRGEGYTF,TGTGCCAGCAGCTTATACAGAGGGGAAGGCTACACCTTC,TRBJ1-2,.,.,TRBV7-2
CASSHPPSGQANRQTPDEQFF,TGCGCCAGCAGCCATCCCCCTTCGGGACAGGCAAACAGACAAACACCCGATGAGCAGTTCTTC,TRBJ2-1,.,TRBD1,TRBV4-1
CASRGQLFYGYTF,TGTGCCAGCAGGGGACAGTTATTCTATGGCTACACCTTC,TRBJ1-2,few,TRBD1,TRBV14
CASSSDRGAMRNQPQHF,TGTGCCAGTAGTTCCGACAGGGGGGCGATGAGGAATCAGCCCCAGCATTTT,TRBJ1-5,.,TRBD1,TRBV19
CASGQGSQETQYF,TGTGCCAGCGGACAGGGTAGCCAAGAGACCCAGTACTTC,TRBJ2-5,.,TRBD1,TRBV6-5
CASSPGDPPSGTF,TGCGCCAGCAGCCCCGGGGACCCACCATCGGGTACCTTC,TRBJ1-2,.,.,TRBV5-1
CASSPGGGRETQYF,TGTGCCAGCAGCCCCGGAGGGGGCCGGGAGACCCAGTACTTC,TRBJ2-5,.,.,TRBV5-4
CASSLERLAGVAGELFF,TGTGCCAGCAGCTTAGAAAGGCTAGCGGGAGTTGCCGGGGAGCTGTTTTTT,TRBJ2-2,once,TRBD2,TRBV7-2
CASSSTETGRNYGYTF,TGTGCCAGCAGCTCGACTGAGACAGGGAGGAACTATGGCTACACCTTC,TRBJ1-2,.,TRBD1,TRBV5-6
CAWSLETGGWNSPLHF,TGTGCCTGGAGTCTGGAAACAGGGGGTTGGAATTCACCCCTCCACTTT,TRBJ1-6,.,TRBD1,TRBV30
CASQTEGASYEQYF,TGTGCCAGCCAAACCGAGGGGGCATCCTACGAGCAGTACTTC,TRBJ2-7,.,TRBD1,TRBV6-6
CASSEPALYGYTF,TGTGCCAGCAGTGAACCAGCCCTCTATGGCTACACCTTC,TRBJ1-2,.,.,TRBV6-1
CASSYGLTRHTEAFF,TGTGCCAGCAGTTATGGCCTGACCAGGCACACTGAAGCTTTCTTT,TRBJ1-1,.,.,TRBV6-5
CASRGQGTGELFF,TGTGCCAGCAGAGGACAGGGCACCGGGGAGCTGTTTTTT,TRBJ2-2,.,TRBD1,TRBV2
CASSVQGKGEKLFF,TGTGCCAGCAGCGTACAGGGCAAAGGAGAAAAACTGTTTTTT,TRBJ1-4,.,.,TRBV9
CASSQVVSGELFF,TGCGCCAGCAGCCAAGTGGTGTCCGGGGAGCTGTTTTTT,TRBJ2-2,.,.,TRBV4-3
CASMGYGTGGSGANVLTF,TGTGCCAGTATGGGATACGGGACAGGCGGTTCTGGGGCCAACGTCCTGACTTTC,TRBJ2-6,few,TRBD1,TRBV19
CATSRAQGGNQPQHF,TGTGCCACCAGCAGAGCCCAGGGCGGCAATCAGCCCCAGCATTTT,TRBJ1-5,.,.,TRBV15